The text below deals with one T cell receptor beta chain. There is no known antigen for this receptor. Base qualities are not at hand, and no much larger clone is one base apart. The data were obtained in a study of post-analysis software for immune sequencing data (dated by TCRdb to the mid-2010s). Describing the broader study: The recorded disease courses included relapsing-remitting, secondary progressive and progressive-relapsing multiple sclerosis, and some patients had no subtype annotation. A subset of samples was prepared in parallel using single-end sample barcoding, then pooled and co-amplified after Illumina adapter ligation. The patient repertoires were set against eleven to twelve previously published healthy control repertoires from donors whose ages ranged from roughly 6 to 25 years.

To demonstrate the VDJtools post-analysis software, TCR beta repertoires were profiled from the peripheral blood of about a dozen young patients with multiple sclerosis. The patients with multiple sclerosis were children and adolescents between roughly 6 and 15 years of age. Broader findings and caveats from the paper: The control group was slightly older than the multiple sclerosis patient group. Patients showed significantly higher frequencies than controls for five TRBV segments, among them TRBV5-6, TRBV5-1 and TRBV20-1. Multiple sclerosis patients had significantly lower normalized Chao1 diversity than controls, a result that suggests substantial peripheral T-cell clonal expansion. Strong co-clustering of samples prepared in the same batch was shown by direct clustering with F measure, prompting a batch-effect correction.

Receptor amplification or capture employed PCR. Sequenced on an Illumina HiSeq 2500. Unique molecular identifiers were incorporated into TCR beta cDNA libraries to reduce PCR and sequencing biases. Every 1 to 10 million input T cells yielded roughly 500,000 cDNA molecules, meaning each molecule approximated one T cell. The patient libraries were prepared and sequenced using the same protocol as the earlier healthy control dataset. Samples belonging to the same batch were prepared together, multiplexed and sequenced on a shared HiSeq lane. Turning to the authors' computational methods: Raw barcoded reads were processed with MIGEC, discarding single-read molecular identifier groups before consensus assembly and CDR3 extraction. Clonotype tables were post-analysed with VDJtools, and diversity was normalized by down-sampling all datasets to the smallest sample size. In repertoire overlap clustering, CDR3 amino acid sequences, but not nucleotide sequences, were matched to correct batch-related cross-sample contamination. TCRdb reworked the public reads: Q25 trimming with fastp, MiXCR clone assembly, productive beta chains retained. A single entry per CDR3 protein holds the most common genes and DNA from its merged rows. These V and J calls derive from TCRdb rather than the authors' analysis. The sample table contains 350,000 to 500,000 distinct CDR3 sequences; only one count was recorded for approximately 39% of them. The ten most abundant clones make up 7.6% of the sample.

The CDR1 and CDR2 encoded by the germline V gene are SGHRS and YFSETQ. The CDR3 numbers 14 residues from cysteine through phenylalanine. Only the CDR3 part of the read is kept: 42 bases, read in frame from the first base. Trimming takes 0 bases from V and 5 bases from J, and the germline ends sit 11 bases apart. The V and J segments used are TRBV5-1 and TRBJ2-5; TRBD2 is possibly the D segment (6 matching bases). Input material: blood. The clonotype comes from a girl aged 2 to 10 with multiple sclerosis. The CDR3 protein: CASSLDSGVETQYF. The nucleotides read TGCGCCAGCAGCTTGGACTCGGGGGTGGAGACCCAGTACTTC.